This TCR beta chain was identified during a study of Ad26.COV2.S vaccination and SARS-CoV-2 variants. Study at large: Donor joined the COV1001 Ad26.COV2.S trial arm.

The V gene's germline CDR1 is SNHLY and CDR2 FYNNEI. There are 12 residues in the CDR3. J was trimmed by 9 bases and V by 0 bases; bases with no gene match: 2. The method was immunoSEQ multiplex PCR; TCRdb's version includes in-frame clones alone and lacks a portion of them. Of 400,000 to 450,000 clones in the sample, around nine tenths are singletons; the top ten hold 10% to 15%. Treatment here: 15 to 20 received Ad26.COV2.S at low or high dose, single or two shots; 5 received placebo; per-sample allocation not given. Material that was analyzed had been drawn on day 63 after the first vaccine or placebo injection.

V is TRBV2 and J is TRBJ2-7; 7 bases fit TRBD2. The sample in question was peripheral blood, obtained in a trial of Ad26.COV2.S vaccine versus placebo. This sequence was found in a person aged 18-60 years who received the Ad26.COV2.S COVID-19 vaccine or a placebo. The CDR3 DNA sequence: TGTGCCAGCAGTGAAGCGGGCGGGAGGCAGTACTTC. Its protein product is CASSEAGGRQYF.